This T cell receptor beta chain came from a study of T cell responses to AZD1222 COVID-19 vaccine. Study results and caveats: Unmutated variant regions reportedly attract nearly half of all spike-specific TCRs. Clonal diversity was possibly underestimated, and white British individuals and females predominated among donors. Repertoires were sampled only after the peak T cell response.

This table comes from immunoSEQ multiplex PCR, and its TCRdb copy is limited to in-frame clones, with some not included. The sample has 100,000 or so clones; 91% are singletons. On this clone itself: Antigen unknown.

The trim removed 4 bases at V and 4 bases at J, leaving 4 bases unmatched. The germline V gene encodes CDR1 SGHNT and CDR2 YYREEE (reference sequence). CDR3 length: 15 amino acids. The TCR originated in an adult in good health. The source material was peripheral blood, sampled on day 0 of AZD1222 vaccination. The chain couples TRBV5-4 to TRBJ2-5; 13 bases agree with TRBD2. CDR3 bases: TGTGCCAGCAGCCCGGGACTAGCGGGGTTAGAGACCCAGTACTTC. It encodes CASSPGLAGLETQYF. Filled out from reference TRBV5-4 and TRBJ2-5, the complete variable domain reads ETGVTQSPTHLIKTRGQQVTLRCSSQSGHNTVSWYQQALGQGPQFIFQYYREEENGRGNFPPRFSGLQFPNYSSELNVNALELDDSALYLCASSPGLAGLETQYFGPGTRLLVL.